The entry below describes one T cell receptor beta chain. Repertoires were generated with immunoSEQ multiplex PCR, while TCRdb's copy carries only in-frame clones and drops some. The profile shows approximately 150,000 clones, 92% of them singletons. This CDR3 has 16 amino acids. CDR1 and CDR2 (germline): MGHRA, YSYEKL. V was shortened by 0 bases and J by 5 bases, with 16 bases between the two germline ends. The data are from a study of control samples from healthy donors and cancer patients. V is TRBV4-1 and J is TRBJ1-2, with a tentative D call TRBD1 (5 bases). Sequencing used blood. This clonotype originated in a woman in her 30s in good health. The CDR3 spells CASSQETDTGRYGYTF. The DNA of the CDR3 is TGCGCCAGCAGCCAAGAAACGGACACGGGGCGGTATGGCTACACCTTC.